These T cell receptor beta chains were read from a single sample in a study of shared clonotypes between healthy human individuals. TCRdb keeps only in-frame clones here, not all; method: immunoSEQ multiplex PCR. The sample lists under 1,900,000 clones, 98% to 99% occurring once. Specimen: naive CD4+ T cells sorted from blood. These receptors originate from a man aged 25-40 years in good health. CDR3s include the opening cysteine and the closing phenylalanine or tryptophan. The order of the fields is J gene, D gene, clone size, V gene, CDR3 DNA, CDR3 protein. A D gene is named only where the DNA matches it firmly. Clone size is not always given. Where it is, it says once, few, many or a class for expanded clones.

j_call: TRBJ2-2
d_call: -
clone_size: -
v_call: TRBV29-1
cdr3_nt: TGCAGCGCTAAGGGGGTGACAGTGGCTGGGGAGCTGTTTTTT
cdr3_aa: CSAKGVTVAGELFF

j_call: TRBJ2-2
d_call: -
clone_size: -
v_call: TRBV11-2
cdr3_nt: TGTGCCAGCAGCTTAACGGCCTGGACTAACACCGGGGAGCTGTTTTTT
cdr3_aa: CASSLTAWTNTGELFF

j_call: TRBJ2-7
d_call: -
clone_size: -
v_call: TRBV5-1
cdr3_nt: TGCGCCAGCAGCCCCAGGCGGGAAACATCCTACGAGCAGTACTTC
cdr3_aa: CASSPRRETSYEQYF

j_call: TRBJ2-1
d_call: -
clone_size: -
v_call: TRBV30
cdr3_nt: TGTGCCTGGAGCCGGGCTAGGTTAAACGAGGAGCAGTTCTTC
cdr3_aa: CAWSRARLNEEQFF

j_call: TRBJ2-1
d_call: -
clone_size: -
v_call: TRBV25-1
cdr3_nt: TGTGCCAGCAGCCCCGGAGGGTACAATGAGCAGTTCTTC
cdr3_aa: CASSPGGYNEQFF

j_call: TRBJ2-6
d_call: -
clone_size: -
v_call: TRBV11-2
cdr3_nt: TGTGCCAGCAGCTTAGCTGGGCAGGGGTTTTATGGGGCCAACGTCCTGACTTTC
cdr3_aa: CASSLAGQGFYGANVLTF

j_call: TRBJ2-2
d_call: TRBD1
clone_size: -
v_call: TRBV18
cdr3_nt: TGTGCCAGCTCGGACAGGGTTGAACCCGGGGAGCTGTTTTTT
cdr3_aa: CASSDRVEPGELFF

j_call: TRBJ2-1
d_call: TRBD2
clone_size: -
v_call: TRBV9
cdr3_nt: TGTGCCAGCAGCGTAGGGGGAGGACTAGCGGGAGGGCGGATGTTCTTC
cdr3_aa: CASSVGGGLAGGRMFF

j_call: TRBJ2-7
d_call: -
clone_size: -
v_call: TRBV29-1
cdr3_nt: TGCAGCGTTGGGCCGGGCCTCGGGAGCGAGCAGTACTTC
cdr3_aa: CSVGPGLGSEQYF

j_call: TRBJ2-1
d_call: -
clone_size: -
v_call: TRBV9
cdr3_nt: TGTGCCAGCAGCGTAGATGCGGGAAGGCTCTACAATGAGCAGTTCTTC
cdr3_aa: CASSVDAGRLYNEQFF

j_call: TRBJ1-2
d_call: -
clone_size: -
v_call: TRBV28
cdr3_nt: TGTGCCAGCAGTTTCGTGTCGGAGGGGAACTATGGCTACACCTTC
cdr3_aa: CASSFVSEGNYGYTF

j_call: TRBJ2-3
d_call: -
clone_size: -
v_call: TRBV14
cdr3_nt: TGTGCCAGCAGCCATCGTGAACGGTGGACTACGACCCCCACAGATACGCAGTATTTT
cdr3_aa: CASSHRERWTTTPTDTQYF

j_call: TRBJ2-5
d_call: TRBD1
clone_size: -
v_call: TRBV7-2
cdr3_nt: TGTGCCAGCAGCCCTCAGGGGGCGGGAGAGACCCAGTACTTC
cdr3_aa: CASSPQGAGETQYF

j_call: TRBJ2-7
d_call: -
clone_size: -
v_call: TRBV5-6
cdr3_nt: TGTGCCAGCAGCTTACCGGCATCCTACGAGCAGTACTTC
cdr3_aa: CASSLPASYEQYF

j_call: TRBJ1-4
d_call: -
clone_size: once
v_call: TRBV7-9
cdr3_nt: TGTGCCAGCAGGGACCGGATAAATGAAAAACTGTTTTTT
cdr3_aa: CASRDRINEKLFF

j_call: TRBJ2-2
d_call: -
clone_size: once
v_call: TRBV28
cdr3_nt: TGTGCCAGCAGTAGCCCAGGGGCTTTAGACACCGGGGAGCTGTTTTTT
cdr3_aa: CASSSPGALDTGELFF

j_call: TRBJ2-7
d_call: -
clone_size: -
v_call: TRBV13
cdr3_nt: TGTGCCAGCAGCTTCAGTGGCGAGCAGTACTTC
cdr3_aa: CASSFSGEQYF

j_call: TRBJ2-1
d_call: -
clone_size: -
v_call: TRBV7-9
cdr3_nt: TGTGCCAGCAGCCCCCTCGCCCCCACGAAAGAGCAGTTCTTC
cdr3_aa: CASSPLAPTKEQFF

j_call: TRBJ2-5
d_call: TRBD1
clone_size: -
v_call: TRBV10-3
cdr3_nt: TGTGCCATCAGTGAGCATTCGGACAGGGTGGGCCCGTACCAAGAGACCCAGTACTTC
cdr3_aa: CAISEHSDRVGPYQETQYF

j_call: TRBJ2-7
d_call: -
clone_size: -
v_call: TRBV11-2
cdr3_nt: TGTGCCAGCAGCACGGACCCAGAAGTCGTCTACGAGCAGTACTTC
cdr3_aa: CASSTDPEVVYEQYF

j_call: TRBJ2-7
d_call: TRBD2
clone_size: -
v_call: TRBV19
cdr3_nt: TGTGCCAGTAGTCTCCAGCGGGAGGGCTCCTACGAGCAGTACTTC
cdr3_aa: CASSLQREGSYEQYF

j_call: TRBJ2-7
d_call: TRBD2
clone_size: -
v_call: TRBV2
cdr3_nt: TGTGCCAGCACGCTAGCGGTCAACTACGAGCAGTACTTC
cdr3_aa: CASTLAVNYEQYF

j_call: TRBJ2-7
d_call: -
clone_size: -
v_call: TRBV4-3
cdr3_nt: TGCGCCAGCAGCCAAGAGATGTATTACGAGCAGTACTTC
cdr3_aa: CASSQEMYYEQYF

j_call: TRBJ1-5
d_call: TRBD1
clone_size: once
v_call: TRBV7-9
cdr3_nt: TGTGCCAGCAGCCATTCAACAGGGGGCGCAGGTCAGCCCCAGCATTTT
cdr3_aa: CASSHSTGGAGQPQHF

j_call: TRBJ2-3
d_call: -
clone_size: -
v_call: TRBV11-3
cdr3_nt: TGTGCCAGCAGCTCCGGTCAGGGCCCCACAGATACGCAGTATTTT
cdr3_aa: CASSSGQGPTDTQYF

j_call: TRBJ2-3
d_call: -
clone_size: -
v_call: TRBV29-1
cdr3_nt: TGCAGCGTTGAAGATACTAGAGCCACAGATACGCAGTATTTT
cdr3_aa: CSVEDTRATDTQYF

j_call: TRBJ1-1
d_call: -
clone_size: -
v_call: TRBV5-4
cdr3_nt: TGTGCCAGCAGCTTCCAGGGGCAATTAGCTGAAGCTTTCTTT
cdr3_aa: CASSFQGQLAEAFF

j_call: TRBJ1-2
d_call: -
clone_size: -
v_call: TRBV7-2
cdr3_nt: TGTGCCAGCAGCCATCGTGGGGGTTGGAATGGCTACACCTTC
cdr3_aa: CASSHRGGWNGYTF

j_call: TRBJ1-4
d_call: -
clone_size: -
v_call: TRBV4-1
cdr3_nt: TGCGCCAGCAGCCTCCTAGCCGGCAGTAATGAAAAACTGTTTTTT
cdr3_aa: CASSLLAGSNEKLFF

j_call: TRBJ2-3
d_call: -
clone_size: -
v_call: TRBV7-9
cdr3_nt: TGTGCCAGCAGCTTAGGGGGCTCCCTTACAGATACGCAGTATTTT
cdr3_aa: CASSLGGSLTDTQYF

j_call: TRBJ2-7
d_call: TRBD2
clone_size: once
v_call: TRBV6-1
cdr3_nt: TGTGCCAGCAGTGAAATCTCGACTAGCGGGAGCTCCGAGCAGTACTTC
cdr3_aa: CASSEISTSGSSEQYF

j_call: TRBJ2-3
d_call: TRBD1
clone_size: once
v_call: TRBV6-5
cdr3_nt: TGTGCCAGCAGCCAGAACAGGGGGCGGGCAGATACGCAGTATTTT
cdr3_aa: CASSQNRGRADTQYF

j_call: TRBJ2-1
d_call: TRBD2
clone_size: -
v_call: TRBV10-2
cdr3_nt: TGCGCCAGCAGTTCCCCGGGACTAGCGCCACGCAATGAGCAGTTCTTC
cdr3_aa: CASSSPGLAPRNEQFF